By share of the sample, the clone carrying this TCR beta chain is medium-sized. All gene names here are mouse names. The read finishes 1 residue shy of the CDR3 end, and the germline J gene is used to complete it. This sample stems from a study of tissue T cells after allogeneic stem cell transplantation. Noted time point: mouse harvest day 14 after allogeneic transplant. Mouse grafts combined 10^7 T-cell-depleted bone marrow cells with 10^6 splenic CD5+ T cells. Repertoires were generated with immunoSEQ multiplex PCR, while TCRdb's copy carries only in-frame clones and drops some. The table includes 4,900 or so clones, 45% detected once. Trimming pared 6 bases from V and 3 bases from J, leaving 6 bases between. Germline CDR1 MSHET, CDR2 SYDVDS. The CDR3 runs 12 residues.

The chain carries TRBV29 and TRBJ1-3, with D hard to call. Sequencing was done on a sample of gut tissue. The clonotype was recovered from a female BALB/c mouse given C57BL/6 T cells with graft-versus-host disease after an allogeneic hematopoietic cell transplant. The CDR3 DNA, read in part, is TGTGCTAGCAGCCTCTATGGAAATACGCTCTAT. Amino acids: CASSLYGNTLY. The entire CDR3 reads CASSLYGNTLYF.